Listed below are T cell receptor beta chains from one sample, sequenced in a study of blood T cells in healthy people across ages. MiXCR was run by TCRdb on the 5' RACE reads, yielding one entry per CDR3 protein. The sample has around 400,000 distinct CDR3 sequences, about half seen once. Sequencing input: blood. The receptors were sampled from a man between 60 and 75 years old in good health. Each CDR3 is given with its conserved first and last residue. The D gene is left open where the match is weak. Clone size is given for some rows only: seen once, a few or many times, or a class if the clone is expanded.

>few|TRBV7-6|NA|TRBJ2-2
TGTGCCAGCAGCTCGCACCCCACCGGGGAGCTGTTTTTT
CASSSHPTGELFF
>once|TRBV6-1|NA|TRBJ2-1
TGTGCCAGCAGCCTGAACAGCGTTGGGAACAATGAGCAGCTCTTC
CASSLNSVGNNEQLF
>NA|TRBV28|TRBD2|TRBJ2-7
TGTGCCAGCAGCTCTAGCGGGAGTGCCTACAATGAGCAGTACTTC
CASSSSGSAYNEQYF
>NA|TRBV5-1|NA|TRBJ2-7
TGCGCCAGCAGCTTGGAGGGGGCCTACGAGCAGTACTTC
CASSLEGAYEQYF
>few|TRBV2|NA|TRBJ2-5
TGTGCCAGCACTCGAAGGAAGGGGGAGACCCAGTACTTC
CASTRRKGETQYF
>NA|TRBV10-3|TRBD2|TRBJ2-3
TGTGCCATCAGGCCGCCGACTAGCGGGGGCACAGATACGCAGTATTTT
CAIRPPTSGGTDTQYF
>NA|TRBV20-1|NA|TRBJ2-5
TGCAGTGCGTATCAGCAACAGACCCAGTACTTC
CSAYQQQTQYF
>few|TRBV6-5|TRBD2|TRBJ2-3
TGTGCCAGCAGTTACCTGCTAGCGGGAGGAGGAGGCGCAGATACGCAGTATTTT
CASSYLLAGGGGADTQYF
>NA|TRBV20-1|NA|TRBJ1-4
TGCAGTGCTTACAGGGACACTAATGAAAAACTGTTTTTT
CSAYRDTNEKLFF
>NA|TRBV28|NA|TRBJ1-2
TGTGCCAGCACAGCGAACTATGGCTACACCTTC
CASTANYGYTF
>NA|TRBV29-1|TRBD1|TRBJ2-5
TGCAGCGTGACAGGGGGAAGAGAGACCCAGTACTTC
CSVTGGRETQYF
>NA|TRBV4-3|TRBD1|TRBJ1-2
TGCGCCAGCAGCCAAGTATGGGACAGGGGGTATGGCTACACCTTC
CASSQVWDRGYGYTF
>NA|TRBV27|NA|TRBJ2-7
TGTGCCAGCAGTTGGCCCGAGCAGTACTTC
CASSWPEQYF
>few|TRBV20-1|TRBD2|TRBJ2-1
TGCAGTGCTAGTTCCCAACTAGCGGGAGGGAAAGGGTACAATGAGCAGTTCTTC
CSASSQLAGGKGYNEQFF
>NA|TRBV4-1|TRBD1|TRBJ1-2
TGCGCCAGCAGCACACAGGGGTCAGGTTATGGCTACACCTTC
CASSTQGSGYGYTF
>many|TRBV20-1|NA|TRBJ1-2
TGCACTACAAGAGGGGTGGGCTACACCTTC
CTTRGVGYTF
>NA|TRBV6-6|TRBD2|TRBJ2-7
TGTGCCACCGGCGGTAGGACTAGCAGCTACGAGCAGTACTTC
CATGGRTSSYEQYF
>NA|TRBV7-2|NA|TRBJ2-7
TGTGCCAGCAGCTTAGGGACCGACTTAGGCTACGAGCAGTACTTC
CASSLGTDLGYEQYF
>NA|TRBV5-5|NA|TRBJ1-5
TGTGCCAGCAGCCCAACAGGTGTGAGTCAGCCCCAGCATTTT
CASSPTGVSQPQHF
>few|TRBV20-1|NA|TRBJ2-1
TGCAGTGCTAGGAACCCAACTAGTTACAATGAGCAGTTCTTC
CSARNPTSYNEQFF
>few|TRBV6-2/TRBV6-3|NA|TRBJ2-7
TGTGCCAGCTACCCCGAGGCCCGGGCCTATTCCTACGAGCAGTACTTC
CASYPEARAYSYEQYF
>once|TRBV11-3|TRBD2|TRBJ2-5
TGTGCCAGCAGCTTAGGCGGGAGAGCCCAGCAGTACTTC
CASSLGGRAQQYF
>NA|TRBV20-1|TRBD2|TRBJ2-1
TGCAGTGCTAGAGATCGCCTGCCTATGACTAGCGGACCGTACAATGAGCAGTTCTTC
CSARDRLPMTSGPYNEQFF
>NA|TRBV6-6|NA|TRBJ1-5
TGTGCCAGCAGTTCCCAGGGGCCGAATCAGCCCCAGCATTTT
CASSSQGPNQPQHF
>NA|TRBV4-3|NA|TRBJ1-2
TGCGCCAGCAGCCAAGGATTAAGGGGCGCTGGCTACACCTTC
CASSQGLRGAGYTF
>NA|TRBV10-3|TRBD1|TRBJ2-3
TGTGCCATCAGTGAGAGAGGGGGCAGAGATACGCAGTATTTT
CAISERGGRDTQYF
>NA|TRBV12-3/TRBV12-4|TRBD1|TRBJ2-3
TGTGCCAGCAGGGACAGGGGGAGGACAGATACGCAGTATTTT
CASRDRGRTDTQYF
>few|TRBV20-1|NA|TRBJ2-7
TGCAGTGCGGGTTTTGGGGTACGCCGAGGGAGGTCCGAGCAGTACTTC
CSAGFGVRRGRSEQYF